What follows are 8 T cell receptor beta chains derived from one specimen sequenced in a study of blood T cell repertoires in COVID-19. This table comes from immunoSEQ multiplex PCR, and its TCRdb copy is limited to in-frame clones, with some not included. The repertoire consists of a few hundred thousand clones, with about four fifths occurring once and the leading ten covering approximately 6.5%. Sequenced input: PBMCs or T cells enriched from blood (not recorded which). These receptors were taken from a woman aged 40 to 55 who had recovered from COVID-19.

The V and J genes are TRBV20-1 and TRBJ2-7; D not resolved. The length of the CDR3 is 11 residues. The germline CDR1 and CDR2 sequences are DFQATT and SNEGSKA (reference sequence). The V gene lost 0 bases and the J gene lost 3 bases, with 3 bases spanning the gap. The CDR3 DNA follows: TGCAGTGCTAGAGACAACTACGAGCAGTACTTC. Protein product: CSARDNYEQYF.

The chain carries TRBV9 and TRBJ1-2; D is unclear. CDR1 and CDR2 (germline): SGDLS, YYNGEE. The CDR3 is made up of 14 amino acids. V was clipped by 3 bases and J by 2 bases, with 11 bases between them. CDR3 nucleotides: TGTGCCAGCAGCGGACCCTTCGGGAACTATGGCTACACCTTC. Its translation: CASSGPFGNYGYTF.

The CDR3 region is CASSGQGGQETQYF. CDR3 DNA: TGTGCCAGCAGCGGACAGGGGGGCCAAGAGACCCAGTACTTC. The chain is built from TRBV7-2 and TRBJ2-5, with TRBD1 matching over 10 bases. The length of the CDR3 is 14 residues. Trimming took 5 bases from V and 1 from J; bases not matched to a gene: 1. Germline loops: CDR1 SGHTA, CDR2 FQGNSA.

This rearrangement joins TRBV7-9 to TRBJ2-3; perhaps TRBD2 as D (6 bases). Looked up from germline, CDR1 is SEHNR and CDR2 is FQNEAQ (reference sequence). CDR3 length: 16 amino acids. Trimming left V 3 bases short and J 6 bases short, with 19 bases between. The CDR3 nucleotides read TGTGCCAGCAGCTTTTTTTTGGAGGGGCCCTCGGATACGCAGTATTTT. It translates to CASSFFLEGPSDTQYF.

The chain carries TRBV5-1 and TRBJ1-1; 10 bases map to TRBD1. The length of the CDR3 is 15 residues. Per germline, CDR1 SGHRS and CDR2 YFSETQ. The J segment lost 5 bases and the V segment lost 1 base, leaving 5 bases of the junction unmatched. The CDR3 sequence is CASSLTGTGVTEAFF. CDR3 nucleotide sequence: TGCGCCAGCAGCTTGACCGGGACAGGGGTGACTGAAGCTTTCTTT.

This chain links TRBV7-8 with TRBJ1-4; possible D gene TRBD1, 6 bases. Trimming removed 3 bases at V and 7 bases at J, with 12 bases between. The CDR3 covers 14 residues. The germline V gene has CDR1 SGHVS and CDR2 FQNEAQ. CDR3 nucleotide sequence: TGTGCCAGCAGCTTTTACAGGGCTGGTGAAAAACTGTTTTTT. Protein: CASSFYRAGEKLFF.

The V call is TRBV7-9, the J call TRBJ2-5; 7 nucleotides agree with TRBD2. Losses at the gene ends were 4 bases for V and 4 bases for J; bases not matched to a gene: 6. From germline, CDR1 is SEHNR and CDR2 FQNEAQ (reference sequence). The CDR3 runs 14 residues. CDR3 in amino acids: CASSSSGMGETQYF. In DNA form, the CDR3 reads TGTGCCAGCAGCTCCAGCGGGATGGGAGAGACCCAGTACTTC.

The chain couples TRBV4-2 to TRBJ2-3; the D gene is possibly TRBD2 (5 bases). CDR1 and CDR2 from the germline V gene are LGHNA and YNFKEQ. This CDR3 is 19 amino acids long. Between the trimmed V and J ends, which lost 2 bases and 0 bases, there was a span of 21 bases. CDR3 sequence reads: CASSQRLQLGRLSTDTQYF. The CDR3 coding sequence is TGTGCCAGCAGCCAAAGACTACAGTTAGGGCGTCTGAGCACAGATACGCAGTATTTT.